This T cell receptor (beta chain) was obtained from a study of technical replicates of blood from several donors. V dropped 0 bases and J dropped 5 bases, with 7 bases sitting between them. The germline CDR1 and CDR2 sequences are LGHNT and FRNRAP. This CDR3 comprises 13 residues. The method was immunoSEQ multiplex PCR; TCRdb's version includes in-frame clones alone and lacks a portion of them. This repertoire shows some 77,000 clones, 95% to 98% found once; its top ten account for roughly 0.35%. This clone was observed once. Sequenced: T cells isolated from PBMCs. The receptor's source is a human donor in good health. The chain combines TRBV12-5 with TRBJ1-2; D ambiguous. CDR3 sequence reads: CASGLVQIYGYTF. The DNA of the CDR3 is TGTGCTAGTGGTTTGGTCCAGATATATGGCTACACCTTC.